These 20 T cell receptor beta chains came from one sample sequenced in a study of identical twins. TCRdb itself ran the 5' RACE reads through MiXCR, one entry per CDR3 protein. The sample records some 230,000 distinct CDR3 sequences, over 5.5% being singletons. These data were likewise used in another study, on T cells expressing NK-cell markers.

Sequenced: CD8+ T cells sorted from blood. These receptors all come from a woman aged 18-29 years in good health.

This clonotype has only a few counts. The chain couples TRBV7-6 to TRBJ2-7; D may be TRBD1 (5 bases). V lost 5 bases and J 2 bases, leaving 13 bases between the germline ends. CDR3 size: 14 residues. Per the germline V gene, CDR1 is SGHVS and CDR2 is FNYEAQ. The CDR3 protein is CASSPGQIPYEQYF. CDR3 coding DNA: TGTGCCAGCAGCCCAGGACAAATCCCCTACGAGCAGTACTTC.

The chain links TRBV11-2 to TRBJ2-5; the D gene is possibly TRBD1 (7 bases). From germline, CDR1 is SGHAT and CDR2 FQNNGV. V was pared by 10 bases and J by 5 bases, with 8 bases between. This CDR3 has 10 residues. Here the CDR3 reads CATGGETQYF. The CDR3, as DNA: TGTGCCACAGGGGGGGAGACCCAGTACTTC.

The chain employs TRBV7-9 and TRBJ2-2, with D perhaps TRBD2 (6 bases). Per germline, CDR1 SEHNR and CDR2 FQNEAQ (reference sequence). The ends were cut back, 4 bases at V and 0 bases at J, with 15 bases in the middle. The CDR3 has 17 amino acids. The CDR3 here is CASSSTLADANTGELFF. CDR3 DNA sequence: TGTGCCAGCAGCTCAACCTTAGCGGACGCGAACACCGGGGAGCTGTTTTTT.

The rearrangement links TRBV6-1 to TRBJ2-1; 7 bases match TRBD2. Germline lookup yields CDR1 MNHNS and CDR2 SASEGT. Losses at the gene ends were 5 bases for V and 4 bases for J; bases not matched to a gene: 8. This CDR3 is built from 15 residues. CDR3 sequence reads: CASSPPPGGYNEQFF. The CDR3 nucleotides are TGTGCCAGCAGTCCACCCCCCGGGGGGTACAATGAGCAGTTCTTC.

This clonotype has more than one count but fewer than ten. V is TRBV3-1 and J is TRBJ1-2; D remains ambiguous. With 0 bases removed from V and 2 bases from J, the gap between germline ends came to 7 bases. Per the germline V gene, CDR1 is LGHDT and CDR2 is YNNKEL (reference sequence). This CDR3 region has 14 residues. The CDR3, as DNA: TGTGCCAGCAGCCAAGAGGGCACCAACTATGGCTACACCTTC. Translation: CASSQEGTNYGYTF.

This clonotype was recorded at least ten times. This sequence joins TRBV7-9 and TRBJ2-7; TRBD2 matches at 10 bases. The CDR3 spans 16 residues. Per the germline V gene, CDR1 is SEHNR and CDR2 is FQNEAQ (reference sequence). J was trimmed by 7 bases and V by 2 bases; bases with no gene match: 11. CDR3 DNA sequence: TGTGCCAGCAGCTTACCTAGCGGGAGTGGGCATAGAGAGCAGTACTTC. It is translated as CASSLPSGSGHREQYF.

The chain joins TRBV2 to TRBJ2-5; tentatively, D is TRBD2 (5 bases). The germline V and J ends were trimmed by 6 bases and 10 bases, with 9 bases remaining between them. The CDR3 totals 10 residues. Per the germline V gene, CDR1 is SNHLY and CDR2 is FYNNEI. CDR3 coding DNA: TGTGCCAGCAGCAAGGGAGACCAGTACTTC. Translating gives CASSKGDQYF.

This clonotype was found a few times. The chain employs TRBV20-1 and TRBJ2-2; D is unclear. V was cut by 5 bases and J by 4 bases, with 5 bases left in between. The CDR3 length is 11 residues. Germline values: CDR1 DFQATT, CDR2 SNEGSKA (reference sequence). For the CDR3, the DNA is TGCAGTGCTTTAGTCACCGGGGAGCTGTTTTTT. This gives the protein CSALVTGELFF.

This clonotype was counted at least ten times. The chain links TRBV5-4 to TRBJ1-2, with unresolved D. CDR3 length: 14 residues. V shed 3 bases and J shed 4 bases, with 13 bases lying between them. Germline CDR1 and CDR2: SGHNT and YYREEE (reference sequence). The CDR3 region has the DNA TGTGCCAGCAGCTGGGGAGAAGGCCGCTATGGCTACACCTTC. Translation: CASSWGEGRYGYTF.

The J gene is TRBJ2-1, the V gene TRBV13; 11 positions agree with TRBD2. CDR3 length: 15 residues. Germline CDR1 and CDR2: PRHDT and FYEKMQ (reference sequence). Trimming took 3 bases from V and 6 from J; bases not matched to a gene: 4. CDR3 in amino acids: CASSLLAGGFNEQFF. CDR3 bases: TGTGCCAGCAGCTTGCTAGCGGGGGGTTTCAATGAGCAGTTCTTC.

At least ten counts were recorded for this clonotype. V is TRBV12-3 or TRBV12-4 and J is TRBJ1-1; 8 bases align to TRBD1. J was trimmed by 1 base and V by 6 bases; bases with no gene match: 7. This CDR3 has 15 residues. CDR3 DNA sequence: TGTGCCAGCAGACCAGAACAGGGGGGGAACACTGAAGCTTTCTTT. Amino acid sequence: CASRPEQGGNTEAFF.

This clonotype appeared a few times. The chain's CDR3 is CASSEYVRGNTDTQYF. CDR3 in DNA: TGTGCCAGCAGTGAATATGTTAGAGGGAACACAGATACGCAGTATTTT. V is TRBV25-1 and J is TRBJ2-3, with D possibly matching TRBD2 (5 bases). The CDR3 spans 16 residues. V was clipped by 0 bases and J by 2 bases, with 12 bases between them. CDR1 is MGHDK, CDR2 SYGVNS, per germline.

This sequence joins TRBV3-1 and TRBJ2-1, with 7 bases lining up with TRBD1. V gave up 4 bases and J gave up 8 bases; unmatched junction bases: 5. The CDR3 length is 13 residues. Germline V gene data show CDR1 as LGHDT and CDR2 as YNNKEL (reference sequence). Here the CDR3 DNA reads TGTGCCAGCAGCCTATACAGGGGTCATGAGCAGTTCTTC. This sequence encodes CASSLYRGHEQFF.

The chain has TRBV27 and TRBJ2-7; 7 positions agree with TRBD1. The V segment lost 5 bases and the J segment 3 bases; nucleotides outside the gene matches: 4. CDR1 is MNHEY and CDR2 is SMNVEV in the germline V gene (reference sequence). This CDR3 has 13 amino acids. The CDR3 sequence: CASSAGTVYEQYF. In nucleotides, the CDR3 is TGTGCCAGCAGTGCCGGGACAGTCTACGAGCAGTACTTC.

This clonotype was picked up a small number of times. The rearrangement joins TRBV6-2 or TRBV6-3 to TRBJ2-2; D gene ambiguous. The V gene's germline CDR1 is MNHEY and CDR2 SVGEGT. Trimming took 2 bases from V and 8 from J, leaving 12 bases between them. CDR3 length: 14 residues. Here the CDR3 DNA reads TGTGCCAGCAGTTACGTGAGTTCGGGTGGGGAGCTGTTTTTT. The encoded protein is CASSYVSSGGELFF.

The chain is built from TRBV29-1 and TRBJ1-1, with TRBD1 matching 9 bases. V was pared by 7 bases and J by 4 bases, with 10 bases of the junction left unmatched. From germline, CDR1 is SQVTM and CDR2 ANQGSEA. The CDR3 runs 14 residues. CDR3 bases: TGCAGCGGGGCCCTGGGACAGGGTGGCACTGAAGCTTTCTTT. It translates to CSGALGQGGTEAFF.

The chain links TRBV6-1 to TRBJ2-5; TRBD2 matches at 12 bases. CDR3 length: 17 residues. Germline-derived CDR1 and CDR2 are MNHNS and SASEGT. Losses at the gene ends were 6 bases for V and 1 base for J; bases not matched to a gene: 9. The chain's CDR3 is CASSRLAGVTAQETQYF. CDR3 sequence (DNA): TGTGCCAGCAGCCGACTAGCGGGAGTTACCGCCCAAGAGACCCAGTACTTC.

Many counts were recorded for this clonotype. V is TRBV5-1 and J is TRBJ2-4; 7 bases agree with TRBD1. Germline values: CDR1 SGHRS, CDR2 YFSETQ. The CDR3 consists of 13 residues. The J segment lost 8 bases and the V segment lost 7 bases, leaving 9 bases of the junction unmatched. The CDR3 region is CASARKGADIQYF. The CDR3 DNA sequence: TGCGCCAGCGCCCGAAAGGGGGCGGACATTCAGTACTTC.

The chain uses TRBV5-1 and TRBJ2-3, with 8 bases fitting TRBD1. The CDR3 has 15 amino acids. The germline CDR1 and CDR2 sequences are SGHRS and YFSETQ. V was pared by 5 bases and J by 1 base, with 6 bases of the junction left unmatched. The CDR3 DNA reads as TGCGCCAGCAGTCTTCTACAGGGGGGCACAGATACGCAGTATTTT. Translation gives CASSLLQGGTDTQYF.

The J gene is TRBJ1-1, the V gene TRBV11-2; 10 nucleotides line up with TRBD1. V was clipped by 4 bases and J by 1 base; unmatched bases: 6. CDR1 is SGHAT and CDR2 is FQNNGV in the germline V gene. This CDR3 comprises 16 residues. The CDR3 region has the DNA TGTGCCAGCAGCTCGACAGGGGGCCTCAAGAACACTGAAGCTTTCTTT. The encoded protein is CASSSTGGLKNTEAFF.